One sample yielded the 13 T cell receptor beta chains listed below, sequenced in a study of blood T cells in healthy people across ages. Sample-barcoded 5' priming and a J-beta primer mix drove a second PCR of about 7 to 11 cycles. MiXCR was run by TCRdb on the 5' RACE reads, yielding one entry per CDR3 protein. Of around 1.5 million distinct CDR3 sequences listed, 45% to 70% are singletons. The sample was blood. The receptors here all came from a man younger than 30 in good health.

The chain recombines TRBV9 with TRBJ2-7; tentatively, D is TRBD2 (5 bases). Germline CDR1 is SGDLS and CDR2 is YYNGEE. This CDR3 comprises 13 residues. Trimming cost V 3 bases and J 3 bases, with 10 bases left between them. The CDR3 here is CASSGGHHYEQYF. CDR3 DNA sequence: TGTGCCAGCAGCGGAGGGCATCACTACGAGCAGTACTTC.

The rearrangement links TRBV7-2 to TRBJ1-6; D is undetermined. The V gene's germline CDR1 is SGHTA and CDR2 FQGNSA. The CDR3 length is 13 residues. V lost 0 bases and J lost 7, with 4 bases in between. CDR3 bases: TGTGCCAGCAGCTTAGCACACAATTCACCCCTCCACTTT. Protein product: CASSLAHNSPLHF.

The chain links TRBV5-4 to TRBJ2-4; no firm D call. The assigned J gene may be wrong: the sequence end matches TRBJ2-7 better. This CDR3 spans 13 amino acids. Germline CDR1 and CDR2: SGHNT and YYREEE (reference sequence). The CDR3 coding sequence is TGTGCCAGCAGCTTAAAGGGCGGTAACGAGCAGTACTTC. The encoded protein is CASSLKGGNEQYF.

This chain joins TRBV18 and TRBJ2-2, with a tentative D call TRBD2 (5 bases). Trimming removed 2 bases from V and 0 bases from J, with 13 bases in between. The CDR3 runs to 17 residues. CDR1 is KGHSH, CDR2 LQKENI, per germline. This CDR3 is CASSPAWRQTNTGELFF. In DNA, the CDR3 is TGTGCCAGCTCACCAGCTTGGAGGCAGACGAACACCGGGGAGCTGTTTTTT. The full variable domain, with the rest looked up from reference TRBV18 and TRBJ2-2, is NAGVMQNPRHLVRRRGQEARLRCSPMKGHSHVYWYRQLPEEGLKFMVYLQKENIIDESGMPKERFSAEFPKEGPSILRIQQVVRGDSAAYFCASSPAWRQTNTGELFFGEGSRLTVL.

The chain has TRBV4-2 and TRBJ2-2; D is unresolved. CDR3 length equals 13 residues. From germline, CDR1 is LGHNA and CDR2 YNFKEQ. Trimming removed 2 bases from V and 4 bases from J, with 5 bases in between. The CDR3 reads CASSQWATGELFF. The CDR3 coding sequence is TGTGCCAGCAGCCAATGGGCCACCGGGGAGCTGTTTTTT.

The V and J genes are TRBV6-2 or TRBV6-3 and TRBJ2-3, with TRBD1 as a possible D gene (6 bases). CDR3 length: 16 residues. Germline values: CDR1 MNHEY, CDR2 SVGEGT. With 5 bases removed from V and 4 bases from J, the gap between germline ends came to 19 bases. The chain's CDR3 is CASSTTLRGGADTQYF. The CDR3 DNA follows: TGTGCCAGCAGTACCACCCTCAGGGGTGGGGCAGATACGCAGTATTTT.

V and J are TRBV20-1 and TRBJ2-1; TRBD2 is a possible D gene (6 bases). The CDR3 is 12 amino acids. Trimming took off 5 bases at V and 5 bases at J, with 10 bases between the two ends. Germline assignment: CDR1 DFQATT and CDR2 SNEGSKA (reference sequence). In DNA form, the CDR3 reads TGCAGTGCTGTAGCGGACCACAATGAGCAGTTCTTC. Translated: CSAVADHNEQFF.

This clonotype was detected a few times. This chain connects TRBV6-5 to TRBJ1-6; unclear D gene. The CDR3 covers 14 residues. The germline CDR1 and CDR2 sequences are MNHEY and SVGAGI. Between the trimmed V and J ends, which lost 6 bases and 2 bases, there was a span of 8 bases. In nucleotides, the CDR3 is TGTGCCAGCAGAGGCAGACCCTATAATTCACCCCTCCACTTT. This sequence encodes CASRGRPYNSPLHF.

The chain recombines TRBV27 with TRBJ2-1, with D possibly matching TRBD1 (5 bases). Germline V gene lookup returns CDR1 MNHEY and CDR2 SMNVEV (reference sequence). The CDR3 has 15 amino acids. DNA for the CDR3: TGTGCAGCAGCCGTAGTCGGGCAGGGTAACAATGAGCAGTTCTTC. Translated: CAAAVVGQGNNEQFF.

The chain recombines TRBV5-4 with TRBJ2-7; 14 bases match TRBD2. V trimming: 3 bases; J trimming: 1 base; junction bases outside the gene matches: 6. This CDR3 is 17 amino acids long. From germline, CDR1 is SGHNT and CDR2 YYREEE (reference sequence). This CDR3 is CASSSARLAGGSYEQYF. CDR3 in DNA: TGTGCCAGCAGCTCCGCCAGACTAGCGGGGGGGTCCTACGAGCAGTACTTC.

The CDR3: CAISDYRATNEKLFF. CDR3 DNA sequence: TGTGCCATCAGTGACTACAGGGCCACTAATGAAAAACTGTTTTTT. The chain is built from TRBV10-3 and TRBJ1-4; D might be TRBD1 (6 bases). Germline CDR1 is ENHRY and CDR2 is SYGVKD. The CDR3 sequence is 15 residues long. V was pared by 3 bases and J by 2 bases, with 10 bases between.

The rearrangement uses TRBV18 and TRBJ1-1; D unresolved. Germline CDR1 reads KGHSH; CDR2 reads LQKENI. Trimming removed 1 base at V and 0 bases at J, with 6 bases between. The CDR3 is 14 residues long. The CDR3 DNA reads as TGTGCCAGCTCACCACAGGAGATGAACACTGAAGCTTTCTTT. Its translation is CASSPQEMNTEAFF.

CDR3 protein: CASSLGPAGGGNEQFF. CDR3 in DNA: TGTGCCAGCAGCTTAGGTCCGGCAGGGGGCGGGAATGAGCAGTTCTTC. The chain employs TRBV7-8 and TRBJ2-1, with 8 bases fitting TRBD1. This CDR3 is built from 16 residues. The junction had 9 bases not matched to a gene; V was cut back by 1 base and J by 7 bases. Germline V gene lookup returns CDR1 SGHVS and CDR2 FQNEAQ.